These T cell receptor beta chains were read from a single sample in a study of T cell repertoires in cytomegalovirus infection. Their recognized antigens are unknown. TCRdb passed the reads through MiXCR, listing each CDR3 protein once. The data show about 920,000 distinct CDR3 sequences, roughly 30% seen once. The material sequenced was cultured CD8+ T cells from PBMCs, taken from culture after CMV antigen stimulation. These receptors all stem from a human donor in good health (CMV status not recorded). Some clones in this sample may be carry-over from other donors' samples. Both conserved end residues are part of each CDR3. A D gene is named only where the DNA matches it firmly. Clone sizes are given selectively: once, few, many, or a class where the clone is expanded.

clone size,V gene,J gene,CDR3 length,D gene,CDR3 DNA,CDR3 protein
few,TRBV5-1,TRBJ2-3,15,.,TGCGCCAGCAGCTTGTCTTACGAGGAAACAGATACGCAGTATTTT,CASSLSYEETDTQYF
.,TRBV25-1,TRBJ2-7,14,TRBD1,TGTGCCAGCAGTGTGGCAGGGGGCCCCAACGAGCAGTACTTC,CASSVAGGPNEQYF
many,TRBV7-6,TRBJ1-1,14,.,TGTGCCAGCAGCTCGGGAGGGCCAGGCACTGAAGCTTTCTTT,CASSSGGPGTEAFF
many,TRBV7-2,TRBJ2-1,17,.,TGTGCCAGCAGCTTAGCGGGGGGGGGGCCCCCAAACAATGAGCAGTTCTTC,CASSLAGGGPPNNEQFF
many,TRBV12-3/TRBV12-4,TRBJ2-7,14,TRBD1,TGTGCCAGCAGTCCCGGGACAGCTACCTACGAGCAGTACTTC,CASSPGTATYEQYF
many,TRBV7-2,TRBJ2-2,16,TRBD1,TGTGCCAGCAGCTCACAGGGGGTTCCCCTCACCGGGGAGCTGTTTTTT,CASSSQGVPLTGELFF
.,TRBV10-3,TRBJ2-7,14,TRBD1,TGTGCCATCAGAGACGACAGGGGCTCCTACGAGCAGTACTTC,CAIRDDRGSYEQYF
many,TRBV12-3/TRBV12-4,TRBJ1-5,14,.,TGTGCCAGCAGACTAGGACAAGACAATCAGCCCCAGCATTTT,CASRLGQDNQPQHF
.,TRBV27,TRBJ1-1,13,.,TGTGCCAGCATCTCAGGAGGGAACACTGAAGCTTTCTTT,CASISGGNTEAFF
.,TRBV11-2,TRBJ1-1,18,.,TGTGCCAGCAGCTTAGTCGAGATTTTGGGACATTTGAACACTGAAGCTTTCTTT,CASSLVEILGHLNTEAFF
.,TRBV5-4,TRBJ2-1,16,TRBD1,TGTGCCAGCAGACAGGGGCAAGGAAACTCCTACAATGAGCAGTTCTTC,CASRQGQGNSYNEQFF
few,TRBV19,TRBJ1-4,15,.,TGTGCCAGTAGTACCCGGGACCGACCTAATGAAAAACTGTTTTTT,CASSTRDRPNEKLFF
.,TRBV12-5,TRBJ1-5,13,.,TGTGATAGTGGTTTTAAATCCAATCAGCCCCAGCATTTT,CDSGFKSNQPQHF
few,TRBV25-1,TRBJ2-6,13,.,TGTGCCAGCACCCCCCCCGGGGCCAACGTCCTGACTTTC,CASTPPGANVLTF
.,TRBV28,TRBJ2-3,16,TRBD2,TGTGCCAGCAGTAGACTAGCGGGGGGGCCAGAAAATACGCAGTATTTT,CASSRLAGGPENTQYF
.,TRBV4-3,TRBJ1-4,15,.,TGCGCCAGCAGCCCCCACGGGGGCGAGGGTGAAAAACTGTTTTTT,CASSPHGGEGEKLFF
.,TRBV20-1,TRBJ1-6,18,TRBD1,TGCAGTGCTAGAGATCACGGACAGGCAAGCTCCTATAATTCACCCCTCCACTTT,CSARDHGQASSYNSPLHF
.,TRBV5-4,TRBJ1-3,15,.,TGTGCCAGCAGCTGGTTAGGGGCAGAAGGAAACACCATATATTTT,CASSWLGAEGNTIYF
many,TRBV3-1,TRBJ2-7,16,TRBD2,TGTGCCAGCAGCCAGAGTGGGAGGGGAGCAGCCCACGAGCAGTACTTC,CASSQSGRGAAHEQYF
.,TRBV5-3,TRBJ1-2,13,.,TGTGCCAGCAGCTTGAATGGGGGCTATGGCTACACCTTC,CASSLNGGYGYTF
few,TRBV6-2/TRBV6-3,TRBJ2-3,14,TRBD2,TGTGCCAGCAGTCCAGCGGGGCCGGCAGATACGCAGTATTTT,CASSPAGPADTQYF
few,TRBV6-1,TRBJ1-6,17,.,TGTGCCAGCAGTGAACTCGGGGGGTTAAGTTTTAATTCACCCCTCCACTTT,CASSELGGLSFNSPLHF
few,TRBV6-5,TRBJ2-1,14,TRBD1,TGTGCCAGCAGTTACCGACAGGGGCCCAATGAGCAGTTCTTC,CASSYRQGPNEQFF
.,TRBV7-3,TRBJ2-1,13,TRBD2,TGTGCCAGCAGCTTAGAGGAAGGACTAGCCCAGTTCTTC,CASSLEEGLAQFF
.,TRBV2,TRBJ1-4,13,.,TGTGCCACCTTCTCCGGAGTAGGAGAAAAACTGTTTTTT,CATFSGVGEKLFF
.,TRBV12-5,TRBJ1-5,11,.,TGTGCTAGTGGCCCCCAGGGAGCCCAGCATTTT,CASGPQGAQHF
once,TRBV27,TRBJ2-1,17,.,TGTGCCAGCAGCCTCCTCTCCGACAGCGCAGCCTACAATGAGCAGTTCTTC,CASSLLSDSAAYNEQFF
many,TRBV2,TRBJ1-1,17,TRBD1,TGTGCCAGCAGTGATGTTGGGACAGGGTTTTTGAACACTGAAGCTTTCTTT,CASSDVGTGFLNTEAFF
few,TRBV6-2/TRBV6-3,TRBJ2-2,17,TRBD2,TGTGCCAGCAGTTACCTCCGTCTAGCGGGGGTTACCGGGGAGCTGTTTTTT,CASSYLRLAGVTGELFF
.,TRBV7-9,TRBJ1-2,13,.,TGTGCCAGCAGCTCCGGGCGCGTAGGAGGCTACACCTTC,CASSSGRVGGYTF
few,TRBV10-2,TRBJ2-4,17,TRBD1,TGCGCCAGCAGTGCGAACATACGGACAGGGCTGAAAAACATTCAGTACTTC,CASSANIRTGLKNIQYF
.,TRBV28,TRBJ1-5,14,TRBD1,TGTGCCAGCAGTATAGGACAGGGCAATCAGCCCCAGCATTTT,CASSIGQGNQPQHF
.,TRBV4-1,TRBJ2-5,18,TRBD1,TGCGCCAGCAGCCGAAGATTCCTCGACAGGGGGCTCCAAGAGACCCAGTACTTC,CASSRRFLDRGLQETQYF
.,TRBV25-1,TRBJ2-2,15,.,TGTGCCAGCAGTGTAGGGACCGCGAACACCGGGGAGCTGTTTTTT,CASSVGTANTGELFF
few,TRBV9,TRBJ1-1,12,.,TGTGCCAGCAGCGTGTCGGACGGTGAAGCTTTCTTT,CASSVSDGEAFF
.,TRBV7-9,TRBJ1-4,14,.,TGTGCCAGCAGCTCCGGACAGTATAATGAAAAACTGTTTTTT,CASSSGQYNEKLFF
.,TRBV7-8,TRBJ1-1,15,.,TGTGCCAGCAGCTTAGCGGCCAGGGTGAGGACTGAAGCTTTCTTT,CASSLAARVRTEAFF
.,TRBV12-5,TRBJ2-1,15,TRBD2,TGTGCTAGTGCCGGGGGGGAGCGGTTTGACAATGAGCAGTTCTTC,CASAGGERFDNEQFF
.,TRBV6-2/TRBV6-3,TRBJ2-1,15,.,TGTGCCAGCAGTTACGGGCCGGGGACCTACAATGAGCAGTTCTTC,CASSYGPGTYNEQFF
few,TRBV10-3,TRBJ2-1,12,.,TGTGCCATCAGTGAGTCGAACTATGAGCAGTTCTTC,CAISESNYEQFF
few,TRBV20-1,TRBJ2-1,14,TRBD1,TGCAGTGCTAATCCGGGACAGGGGCTTCAGGGGCAGTTCTTC,CSANPGQGLQGQFF
few,TRBV12-5,TRBJ1-2,13,.,TGTGCTAGTGGTTTGGACAGGTTCTATGGCTACACCTTC,CASGLDRFYGYTF
.,TRBV12-3/TRBV12-4,TRBJ2-7,14,.,TGTGCCAGCAGTTTGGGTCTGCCCTTCCACGAGCAGTACTTC,CASSLGLPFHEQYF
.,TRBV20-1,TRBJ2-3,12,TRBD2,TGCAGTGCTAGCGGGGGGTTTGATACGCAGTATTTT,CSASGGFDTQYF
.,TRBV6-5,TRBJ2-2,14,TRBD1,TGTGCCAGCAGTTTGGACAGGGGTGGGGGGGAGCTGTTTTTT,CASSLDRGGGELFF